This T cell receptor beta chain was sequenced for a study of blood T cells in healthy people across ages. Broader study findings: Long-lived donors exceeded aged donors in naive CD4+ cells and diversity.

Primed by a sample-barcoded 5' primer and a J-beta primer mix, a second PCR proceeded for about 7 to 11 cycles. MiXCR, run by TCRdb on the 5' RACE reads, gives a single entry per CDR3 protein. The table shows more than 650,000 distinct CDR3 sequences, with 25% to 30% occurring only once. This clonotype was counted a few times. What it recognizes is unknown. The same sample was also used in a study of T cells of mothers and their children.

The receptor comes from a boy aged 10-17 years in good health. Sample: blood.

CDR3 amino acids: CASTPDRFHEQYF. The CDR3 DNA reads as TGTGCCAGCACCCCAGACAGGTTCCACGAGCAGTACTTC. The chain combines TRBV27 with TRBJ2-7; D possibly corresponds to TRBD1 (6 bases). Germline V CDR1 and CDR2: MNHEY, SMNVEV (reference sequence). The CDR3 length is 13 residues. V was clipped by 7 bases and J by 5 bases, with 15 bases between them.